The clone carrying this TCR beta chain has at least ten counts. This record comes from a study of CD8 T cells in ankylosing spondylitis. Each CDR3 protein is one row after TCRdb ran MiXCR on the 5' RACE reads. This repertoire shows 200,000 to 250,000 distinct CDR3 sequences, roughly 8% found once; its top ten account for 4.8%. CDR3 size: 16 residues. V was clipped by 8 bases and J by 5 bases, with 23 bases between them. CDR1 and CDR2 from the germline V gene are SGHTA and FQGNSA. The source is a female donor with ankylosing spondylitis or in good health (not recorded which). Sequencing was carried out using blood, either unsorted or a sorted T cell fraction (not recorded which). This sequence joins TRBV7-2 and TRBJ2-3, with a tentative D call TRBD1 (5 bases). The CDR3 sequence: CASLMTPDTKLDTQYF. The CDR3 DNA reads as TGTGCCAGCCTCATGACCCCGGACACCAAATTAGATACGCAGTATTTT.